This is a list of T cell receptor beta chains from one sample in a study of preoperative IRX-2 immunotherapy in early breast cancer. Profiled with immunoSEQ multiplex PCR; TCRdb holds only in-frame clones, not every one. The data contain roughly 30,000 clones, under 90% of them singletons. This specimen was taken from a patient treated with IRX-2 immunotherapy. The receptor source for this set is a human donor with breast cancer. CDR3s include the opening cysteine and the closing phenylalanine or tryptophan. A D gene is named only where the DNA matches it firmly.

length | D | J | V | CDR3 | DNA
13 | - | TRBJ1-2 | TRBV29-1 | CSVERLQGYGYTF | TGCAGCGTTGAACGTCTACAGGGCTATGGCTACACCTTC
15 | - | TRBJ2-7 | TRBV15 | CATSRDLHGSVEQYF | TGTGCCACCAGCAGAGATTTACACGGATCGGTCGAGCAGTACTTC
14 | - | TRBJ1-5 | TRBV28 | CAGSETDSNQPQHF | TGTGCCGGATCAGAGACGGATAGCAATCAGCCCCAGCATTTT
15 | - | TRBJ1-5 | TRBV2 | CASSEGQGSNQPQHF | TGTGCCAGCAGTGAAGGGCAGGGGTCGAATCAGCCCCAGCATTTT
16 | TRBD1 | TRBJ1-5 | TRBV6-8 | CATGQGRQNSNQPQHF | TGTGCCACCGGACAGGGGCGACAAAATAGCAATCAGCCCCAGCATTTT
15 | - | TRBJ1-2 | TRBV23-1 | CASSQGGTVGSGYTF | TGCGCCAGCAGCCAAGGTGGGACGGTGGGTAGTGGCTACACCTTC
13 | - | TRBJ1-5 | TRBV7-1 | CASSKDRLQPQHF | TGTGCCAGCAGCAAAGACAGGCTTCAGCCCCAGCATTTT
16 | TRBD2 | TRBJ2-2 | TRBV11-3 | CASSRPGLAGTGELFF | TGTGCCAGCAGTAGACCGGGACTAGCGGGAACCGGGGAGCTGTTTTTT
15 | TRBD1 | TRBJ2-7 | TRBV19 | CASSKRTGLPYEQYF | TGTGCCAGTAGTAAAAGGACAGGGCTCCCCTACGAGCAGTACTTC
13 | - | TRBJ2-7 | TRBV6-8 | CASSFRSFYEQYF | TGTGCCAGCAGCTTTCGGTCCTTCTACGAGCAGTACTTC